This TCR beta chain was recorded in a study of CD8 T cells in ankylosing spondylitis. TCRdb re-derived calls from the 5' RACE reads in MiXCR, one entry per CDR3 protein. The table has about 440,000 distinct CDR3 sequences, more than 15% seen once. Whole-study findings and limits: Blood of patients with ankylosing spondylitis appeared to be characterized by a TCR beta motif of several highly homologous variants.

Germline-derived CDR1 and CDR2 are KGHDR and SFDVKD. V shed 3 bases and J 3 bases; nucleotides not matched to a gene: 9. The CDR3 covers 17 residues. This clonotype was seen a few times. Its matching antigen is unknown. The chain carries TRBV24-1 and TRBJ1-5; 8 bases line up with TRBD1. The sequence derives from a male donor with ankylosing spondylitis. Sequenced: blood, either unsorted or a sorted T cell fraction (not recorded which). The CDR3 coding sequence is TGTGCCACCAGTGATCTCGGGACAGGTCTCTTCAATCAGCCCCAGCATTTT. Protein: CATSDLGTGLFNQPQHF.